Each of the 26 T cell receptor beta chains below was sequenced from the same sample in a study of Graves' ophthalmopathy and Graves' hyperthyroidism. Amplification targeted the TCR beta CDR3 regions, with RNA transcripts as the source material. RT-PCR was first run with HTBI primers, then multiplex PCR in a second round. MiXCR was run by TCRdb on the multiplex PCR reads, yielding one entry per CDR3 protein. The table lists around 520,000 distinct CDR3 sequences, approximately 35% of them singletons. Sequenced: peripheral blood or thyroid tissue (not recorded which). Receptor source: an adult man with Graves' hyperthyroidism.

The chain employs TRBV24-1 and TRBJ2-1; no clear D gene. This CDR3 is 13 amino acids long. Germline assignment: CDR1 KGHDR and CDR2 SFDVKD. Trimming removed 0 bases at V and 4 bases at J, with 3 bases between. CDR3 loop: CATSDLGYNEQFF. The DNA of the CDR3 is TGTGCCACCAGTGATTTGGGATACAATGAGCAGTTCTTC.

This chain joins TRBV5-5 and TRBJ1-2; D gene ambiguous. V lost 1 base to trimming and J lost 12 bases, with 16 bases between them. Germline loops: CDR1 SGHKS, CDR2 YYEKEE (reference sequence). The CDR3 consists of 13 residues. As DNA, the CDR3 is TGTGCCAGCAGCTTGTTGCCGGGGTCAGGAAACACCTTC. Protein sequence: CASSLLPGSGNTF.

This clonotype was detected many times. This chain links TRBV20-1 with TRBJ1-2; D might be TRBD1 (5 bases). CDR3 length equals 16 residues. Trimming pared 2 bases from V and 0 bases from J, leaving 16 bases between. Germline CDR1 and CDR2: DFQATT and SNEGSKA (reference sequence). The CDR3 region is CSARKPGTTSNYGYTF. CDR3 sequence (DNA): TGCAGTGCTAGAAAACCCGGGACGACATCTAACTATGGCTACACCTTC.

The chain links TRBV20-1 to TRBJ1-6; possibly TRBD1 for D (6 bases). Germline V gene sequence: CDR1 DFQATT, CDR2 SNEGSKA (reference sequence). Trimming took off 6 bases at V and 6 bases at J, with 12 bases between the two ends. The length of the CDR3 is 13 residues. CDR3 in DNA: TGCAGTGCCCTGGAGGACAGTAATTCACCCCTCCACTTT. It translates to CSALEDSNSPLHF.

The table lists this clonotype with many counts. The chain recombines TRBV4-2 with TRBJ1-6, with D possibly being TRBD1 (6 bases). CDR1 is LGHNA and CDR2 is YNFKEQ in the germline V gene. The V end lost 0 bases, the J end lost 5 bases, and 8 bases lay between the germline ends. The CDR3 has 15 amino acids. The CDR3 loop is CASSQDGGHNSPLHF. The CDR3, as DNA: TGTGCCAGCAGCCAAGACGGGGGCCATAATTCACCCCTCCACTTT.

There are many counts of this clonotype. V is TRBV6-1 and J is TRBJ1-5; D unclear. Germline assignment: CDR1 MNHNS and CDR2 SASEGT. The V gene lost 0 bases and the J gene lost 0 bases, with 6 bases spanning the gap. CDR3 length equals 15 residues. In nucleotides, the CDR3 is TGTGCCAGCAGTGAAGCTCAGGTTAGCAATCAGCCCCAGCATTTT. Residues: CASSEAQVSNQPQHF.

This clonotype was detected many times. V is TRBV6-1 and J is TRBJ1-2; D not certain. This CDR3 has 16 residues. The germline gives CDR1 MNHNS, CDR2 SASEGT. The V end lost 0 bases, the J end lost 4 bases, and 15 bases lay between the germline ends. This CDR3 is CASSEAAGVGFYGYTF. The CDR3 nucleotides are TGTGCCAGCAGTGAAGCGGCGGGTGTGGGGTTCTATGGCTACACCTTC.

The V call is TRBV24-1, the J call TRBJ1-5, with D possibly matching TRBD1 (5 bases). The CDR3 runs 17 residues. Germline V gene sequence: CDR1 KGHDR, CDR2 SFDVKD. V lost 4 bases and J lost 11, with 26 bases in between. The chain's CDR3 is CATSDRQGRFQGETQHF. The CDR3 DNA is TGTGCCACCAGTGACCGCCAGGGAAGGTTCCAAGGAGAGACCCAGCATTTT.

This chain uses TRBV5-4 with TRBJ2-5; D might be TRBD1 (5 bases). CDR1 SGHNT and CDR2 YYREEE come from the germline V gene (reference sequence). Trimming took 5 bases from V and 2 from J, leaving 16 bases between them. The CDR3 totals 15 residues. This chain's CDR3 is CASRLPLTAQETQYF. In nucleotides, the CDR3 is TGTGCCAGCAGACTTCCGCTGACAGCGCAAGAGACCCAGTACTTC.

This clonotype was detected a few times. V usage is TRBV6-1 and J usage is TRBJ1-1; TRBD1 agrees at 9 bases. CDR3 length: 16 amino acids. From germline, CDR1 is MNHNS and CDR2 SASEGT. The V and J ends lost 7 bases and 0 bases, in that order; junction bases with no gene match: 9. Here the CDR3 DNA reads TGTGCCAGCAAAGCGTGGGACAGGGTTCTGAACACTGAAGCTTTCTTT. Protein sequence: CASKAWDRVLNTEAFF.

The V call is TRBV7-6, the J call TRBJ2-2, with 8 positions matching TRBD2. Germline V gene data show CDR1 as SGHVS and CDR2 as FNYEAQ. V trimming: 1 base; J trimming: 7 bases; junction bases outside the gene matches: 5. There are 15 residues in the CDR3. The CDR3 nucleotides read TGTGCCAGCAGCTTAGGTCCCGGGACTAGCGGGGAGCTGTTTTTT. Protein product: CASSLGPGTSGELFF.

This clonotype was observed a handful of times. The J gene is TRBJ1-1, the V gene TRBV6-1, with no clear D. The CDR3 contains 14 residues. V shed 2 bases and J shed 5 bases, with 12 bases lying between them. Germline CDR1 is MNHNS and CDR2 is SASEGT. DNA for the CDR3: TGTGCCAGCAGTGAACGGAGGGCATGGACTGAAGCTTTCTTT. Its protein is CASSERRAWTEAFF.

Notes on this clonotype: A much larger clone differs by one base, so this may be a read error. This chain uses TRBV7-9 with TRBJ2-5; D remains unclear. Germline V gene sequence: CDR1 SEHNR, CDR2 FQNEAQ (reference sequence). This CDR3 region has 16 residues. The CDR3 spells CANSLESLGVEETQYF. The CDR3 DNA sequence: TGTGCCAACAGCTTGGAAAGCTTGGGCGTCGAAGAGACCCAGTACTTC. The variable domain in full, with the rest retrieved from reference TRBV7-9 and TRBJ2-5, is DTGVSQNPRHKITKRGQNVTFRCDPISEHNRLYWYRQTLGQGPEFLTYFQNEAQLEKSRLLSDRFSAERPKGSFSTLEIQRTEQGDSAMYLCANSLESLGVEETQYFGPGTRLLVL.

This clonotype has at least ten counts. The rearrangement links TRBV6-1 to TRBJ1-5; D not certain. V was pared by 4 bases and J by 1 base, with 11 bases between. Germline-derived CDR1 and CDR2 are MNHNS and SASEGT. The CDR3 consists of 15 residues. The CDR3 here is CASSGGIESNQPQHF. CDR3 sequence (DNA): TGTGCCAGCAGTGGTGGAATTGAAAGCAATCAGCCCCAGCATTTT.

This clonotype was observed at least ten times. The V and J genes are TRBV29-1 and TRBJ1-4, with 9 bases lining up with TRBD1. This CDR3 contains 17 residues. Germline V gene sequence: CDR1 SQVTM, CDR2 ANQGSEA. The V and J ends lost 0 bases and 8 bases, in that order; junction bases with no gene match: 13. CDR3 sequence (DNA): TGCAGCGTTGAAGATCGGGGACAGGGCGATGGAAGAGAAAAACTGTTTTTT. Protein sequence: CSVEDRGQGDGREKLFF.

Here the CDR3 reads CANRQGTRNQPQHF. In DNA, the CDR3 is TGTGCCAACAGACAGGGGACACGCAATCAGCCCCAGCATTTT. The gene calls are TRBV2 and TRBJ1-5; TRBD1 aligns across 8 bases. Trimming at V came to 10 bases and at J to 2 bases, leaving 7 bases not matched to a gene. This CDR3 contains 14 residues. Per germline, CDR1 SNHLY and CDR2 FYNNEI.

This clonotype was seen once. The rearrangement joins TRBV15 to TRBJ1-3; D possibly corresponds to TRBD1 (5 bases). There are 15 residues in the CDR3. V was clipped by 5 bases and J by 4 bases, with 15 bases between them. Germline values: CDR1 LNHNV, CDR2 YYDKDF (reference sequence). The CDR3, as DNA: TGTGCCACCAGCGGGGGACCTCGAGCCGGAAACACCATATATTTT. It is translated as CATSGGPRAGNTIYF. Variable domain in full (rest from reference TRBV15 and TRBJ1-3): DAMVIQNPRYQVTQFGKPVTLSCSQTLNHNVMYWYQQKSSQAPKLLFHYYDKDFNNEADTPDNFQSRRPNTSFCFLDIRSPGLGDTAMYLCATSGGPRAGNTIYFGEGSWLTVV.

This clonotype was detected ten times or more. The genes are TRBV7-9 and TRBJ1-1; D perhaps matches TRBD1 (5 bases). This CDR3 spans 14 amino acids. V shed 5 bases and J shed 1 base, with 11 bases lying between them. Germline CDR1 reads SEHNR; CDR2 reads FQNEAQ (reference sequence). CDR3 nucleotide sequence: TGTGCCAGCAGCGAGCAGGGTCCGAACACTGAAGCTTTCTTT. Encoded protein: CASSEQGPNTEAFF. The complete variable domain, with remaining parts taken from reference TRBV7-9 and TRBJ1-1, reads DTGVSQNPRHKITKRGQNVTFRCDPISEHNRLYWYRQTLGQGPEFLTYFQNEAQLEKSRLLSDRFSAERPKGSFSTLEIQRTEQGDSAMYLCASSEQGPNTEAFFGQGTRLTVV.

V and J are TRBV2 and TRBJ1-3; tentative D call: TRBD1 (6 bases). The CDR3 is 15 amino acids. The germline gives CDR1 SNHLY, CDR2 FYNNEI. V was clipped by 4 bases and J by 2 bases, with 12 bases between them. The CDR3 DNA reads as TGTGCCAGCAGTGCCGACAGGACAACTGGAAACACCATATATTTT. Its protein product is CASSADRTTGNTIYF.

Ten or more counts support this clonotype. This chain connects TRBV20-1 to TRBJ2-5, with D tentatively TRBD2 (7 bases). V was shortened by 0 bases and J by 2 bases, with 19 bases between the two germline ends. From germline, CDR1 is DFQATT and CDR2 SNEGSKA (reference sequence). The CDR3 contains 17 residues. The CDR3, as DNA: TGCAGTGCTAGAGATGCTTCAGGGGAGGGTCGGCAAGAGACCCAGTACTTC. Amino acid sequence: CSARDASGEGRQETQYF.

This chain links TRBV10-3 with TRBJ2-2; 7 positions match TRBD1. The CDR3 runs to 17 residues. V was clipped by 5 bases and J by 2 bases; unmatched bases: 11. Germline assignment: CDR1 ENHRY and CDR2 SYGVKD. CDR3 region: CAISSTAGTVNTGELFF. CDR3 nucleotides: TGTGCCATCAGTTCTACCGCCGGGACAGTAAACACCGGGGAGCTGTTTTTT.

As to this clonotype: The junction shows a germline mismatch at one end, possibly a read error. CDR3 nucleotides: TGCGCCAGCAGCTTGGATTTGCAGGGGCTCTATGACTACACCTTC. Encoded protein: CASSLDLQGLYDYTF. The genes are TRBV5-1 and TRBJ1-2; maybe TRBD1 (6 bases). Looked up from germline, CDR1 is SGHRS and CDR2 is YFSETQ. CDR3 size: 15 residues.

A word on this clonotype: At one boundary the junction diverges from the germline segment, which might be a read error. In DNA form, the CDR3 reads TGCGCCAGCAGTGAGAGTCTGGCGCTCAACACCGGGGAGCCGTTTTTT. This sequence encodes CASSESLALNTGEPFF. V usage is TRBV10-1 and J usage is TRBJ2-2, with a possible D match to TRBD2 (5 bases). Germline V lookup: CDR1 WNHNN, CDR2 SYGVQD (reference sequence). The CDR3 contains 16 residues.

This clonotype came up many times. The chain uses TRBV28 and TRBJ1-2; D remains ambiguous. Germline assignment: CDR1 MDHEN and CDR2 SYDVKM. Trimming shortened V by 4 bases and J by 3 bases, and 21 bases separated the two germline ends. The CDR3 consists of 17 residues. The CDR3 region has the DNA TGTGCCAGCAGTTCCCCCTCGGACGGCACCCTTTACTATGGCTACACCTTC. The encoded protein is CASSSPSDGTLYYGYTF.

The chain has TRBV7-3 and TRBJ1-3; perhaps TRBD1 as D (6 bases). This CDR3 spans 16 amino acids. CDR1 is SGHTA, CDR2 FQGTGA, per germline. The V gene lost 5 bases and the J gene lost 0 bases, with 14 bases spanning the gap. The CDR3: CASSGGGSISGNTIYF. The CDR3 DNA follows: TGTGCCAGCAGCGGGGGGGGCAGCATCTCTGGAAACACCATATATTTT.

About this clonotype: A much larger clone is a single base away; this may be a read error. This chain uses TRBV14 with TRBJ1-1; D remains ambiguous. Trimming pared 1 base from V and 10 bases from J, leaving 13 bases between. This CDR3 has 13 residues. The germline CDR1 and CDR2 sequences are SGHDN and FVKESK. Here the CDR3 reads CASSQGAARAAFF. CDR3 DNA sequence: TGTGCCAGCAGCCAAGGTGCGGCGCGGGCAGCTTTCTTT. Variable domain in full (rest from reference TRBV14 and TRBJ1-1): EAGVTQFPSHSVIEKGQTVTLRCDPISGHDNLYWYRRVMGKEIKFLLHFVKESKQDESGMPNNRFLAERTGGTYSTLKVQPAELEDSGVYFCASSQGAARAAFFGQGTRLTVV.